These 30 T cell receptor beta chains originate from one sample sequenced in a study of vaccination and CD4 T cells after COVID-19. These receptors are not linked to any known antigen. This sample's treatment: approximately nine-day PBMC culture with coronavirus spike peptide pools or control peptides (ViraFEST assay). The assay that was used to sequence DNA from cultured CD4+ T cells was the Oncomine TCR Beta short-read assay. TCRdb redid the calling of the PCR reads with MiXCR, one entry per CDR3 protein. The data show thousands of distinct CDR3 sequences, with 25% to 30% seen just once and 25% to 30% held by the top ten. The sequencing here drew on CD4+ T cells from blood, cultured in vitro, taken after SARS-CoV-2 vaccination. These receptors were collected from a human donor who had recovered from COVID-19.

The rearrangement uses TRBV10-3 and TRBJ1-2, with 10 bases lining up with TRBD1. The CDR3 consists of 13 residues. Germline lookup yields CDR1 ENHRY and CDR2 SYGVKD. J was trimmed by 2 bases and V by 6 bases; bases with no gene match: 0. CDR3 amino acids: CAIRDRGNYGYTF. In nucleotides, the CDR3 is TGTGCCATCAGGGACAGGGGGAACTATGGCTACACCTTC.

By sample fraction, this clonotype is medium-sized. The chain is built from TRBV7-9 and TRBJ1-2; 8 bases map to TRBD1. This CDR3 is built from 12 residues. Trimming at V came to 5 bases and at J to 12 bases, leaving 8 bases not matched to a gene. The germline V gene encodes CDR1 SEHNR and CDR2 FQNEAQ (reference sequence). The DNA of the CDR3 is TGTGCCAGCAGCCGAGATGACAGGGGTCACACCTTC. Encoded protein: CASSRDDRGHTF.

The chain uses TRBV6-2 or TRBV6-3 and TRBJ2-2, with a tentative D call TRBD2 (6 bases). CDR3 length: 14 amino acids. CDR1 MNHEY and CDR2 SVGEGT come from the germline V gene. Trimming cost V 2 bases and J 3 bases, with 7 bases left between them. This chain's CDR3 is CASSYGTYTGELFF. For the CDR3, the DNA is TGTGCCAGCAGTTACGGGACTTACACCGGGGAGCTGTTTTTT.

This clonotype was found a few times. V is TRBV7-2 and J is TRBJ2-7, with TRBD1 as a possible D gene (6 bases). With 4 bases removed from V and 2 bases from J, the gap between germline ends came to 15 bases. This CDR3 is 15 amino acids long. Germline-derived CDR1 and CDR2 are SGHTA and FQGNSA. CDR3 sequence: CASSSQQGSPYEQYF. As DNA, the CDR3 is TGTGCCAGCAGCTCTCAACAGGGCTCTCCCTACGAGCAGTACTTC.

The genes are TRBV6-1 and TRBJ1-2; weak D call: TRBD1 (6 bases). This CDR3 is built from 12 residues. The germline CDR1 and CDR2 sequences are MNHNS and SASEGT. V was shortened by 5 bases and J by 8 bases, with 12 bases between the two germline ends. The CDR3 DNA reads as TGTGCCAGCAGTAGACAGGATCGGGGCTACACCTTC. Amino acids: CASSRQDRGYTF.

The chain employs TRBV4-2 and TRBJ2-7, with D unresolved. V was pared by 2 bases and J by 0 bases, with 11 bases between. CDR1 is LGHNA, CDR2 YNFKEQ, per germline. The CDR3 length is 15 residues. CDR3 protein: CASSQTRILSYEQYF. The CDR3 nucleotides are TGTGCCAGCAGCCAAACCAGAATACTCTCCTACGAGCAGTACTTC.

V usage is TRBV20-1 and J usage is TRBJ2-7; 7 bases line up with TRBD1. The V segment lost 5 bases and the J segment 3 bases; nucleotides outside the gene matches: 10. The CDR3 is 14 residues long. Per the germline V gene, CDR1 is DFQATT and CDR2 is SNEGSKA (reference sequence). The CDR3 nucleotides read TGCAGTGCTGGACCCGGGACAGAGAGCTACGAGCAGTACTTC. Its protein product is CSAGPGTESYEQYF.

By share, this clonotype ranks as medium-sized. The chain joins TRBV20-1 to TRBJ1-5, with TRBD1 as a possible D gene (6 bases). Germline CDR1 and CDR2: DFQATT and SNEGSKA (reference sequence). The CDR3 is made up of 14 amino acids. The V end lost 5 bases, the J end lost 4 bases, and 15 bases lay between the germline ends. The CDR3 is CSAQQGWGNQPQHF. Written as DNA, the CDR3 is TGCAGTGCTCAACAGGGCTGGGGAAATCAGCCCCAGCATTTT.

The chain employs TRBV7-9 and TRBJ2-3; D gene ambiguous. Looked up from germline, CDR1 is SEHNR and CDR2 is FQNEAQ (reference sequence). CDR3 length equals 14 residues. V was cut by 5 bases and J by 2 bases, with 11 bases left in between. The CDR3 DNA follows: TGTGCCAGCAGCACCCAGATGACCACAGATACGCAGTATTTT. Translated, it gives CASSTQMTTDTQYF.

This clonotype has just a few counts. The V call is TRBV15, the J call TRBJ2-7; TRBD2 might be the D (5 bases). Germline-derived CDR1 and CDR2 are LNHNV and YYDKDF (reference sequence). The CDR3 has 13 residues. Trimming took off 0 bases at V and 5 bases at J, with 8 bases between the two ends. Here the CDR3 DNA reads TGTGCCACCAGCAGAGACCCCGGGGACGAGCAGTACTTC. It is translated as CATSRDPGDEQYF.

By sample fraction, this clonotype is large. The chain carries TRBV27 and TRBJ2-7; weak D call: TRBD1 (6 bases). The CDR3 totals 16 residues. Germline CDR1 reads MNHEY; CDR2 reads SMNVEV (reference sequence). The V and J ends lost 6 bases and 0 bases respectively, with 18 bases between them. Here the CDR3 reads CASRPSTGVSSYEQYF. The CDR3 region has the DNA TGTGCCAGCAGACCATCGACAGGTGTGTCCTCCTACGAGCAGTACTTC.

This clonotype qualifies as medium-sized. The J gene is TRBJ2-7, the V gene TRBV18; D unclear. The germline V gene has CDR1 KGHSH and CDR2 LQKENI. Trimming took off 6 bases at V and 3 bases at J, with 9 bases between the two ends. The CDR3 loop spans 12 amino acids. The DNA for the CDR3 is TGTGCCAGCTCCCCTCGAGGCTACGAGCAGTACTTC. It codes for CASSPRGYEQYF.

The CDR3: CASSSSGGATDTQYF. In DNA form, the CDR3 reads TGTGCCAGCAGCTCTAGCGGGGGGGCCACAGATACGCAGTATTTT. This chain uses TRBV7-9 with TRBJ2-3; TRBD2 matches 12 bases. CDR3 length: 15 amino acids. Germline CDR1 is SEHNR and CDR2 is FQNEAQ (reference sequence). Losses at the gene ends were 4 bases for V and 2 bases for J; bases not matched to a gene: 1.

In this sample, this clonotype is medium-sized. The V call is TRBV5-4, the J call TRBJ1-1, with D unclear. The germline CDR1 and CDR2 sequences are SGHNT and YYREEE (reference sequence). V shed 3 bases and J shed 3 bases, with 12 bases lying between them. CDR3 size: 14 residues. The CDR3 DNA sequence: TGTGCCAGCAGCTCCCTCGGGAGGGACACTGAAGCTTTCTTT. Translation: CASSSLGRDTEAFF.

By its share, this clonotype is medium-sized. This chain uses TRBV20-1 with TRBJ2-3; 8 nucleotides match TRBD1. CDR1 and CDR2 (germline): DFQATT, SNEGSKA (reference sequence). The length of the CDR3 is 13 residues. The trim removed 5 bases at V and 6 bases at J, leaving 7 bases unmatched. The CDR3 spells CSASQTGEDTQYF. For the CDR3, the DNA is TGCAGTGCTTCACAGACAGGGGAGGATACGCAGTATTTT.

This clonotype came up a few times. J is TRBJ2-7 and V is TRBV10-1, with 10 bases aligning to TRBD2. The CDR3 runs to 16 residues. Germline loops: CDR1 WNHNN, CDR2 SYGVQD (reference sequence). J gave up 6 bases and V 2 bases, and 10 bases lay outside the gene matches. The CDR3 region is CASSEPRLAGGIEQYF. CDR3 DNA: TGCGCCAGCAGTGAGCCGAGACTAGCGGGCGGCATCGAGCAGTACTTC.

This clonotype rates as medium-sized. The chain links TRBV20-1 to TRBJ2-7; TRBD1 matches at 7 bases. The CDR3 loop spans 14 amino acids. V gave up 4 bases and J gave up 1 base; unmatched junction bases: 7. The germline V gene encodes CDR1 DFQATT and CDR2 SNEGSKA (reference sequence). In nucleotides, the CDR3 is TGCAGTGCTATTACCGGGACAGTTTCCTACGAGCAGTACTTC. This sequence encodes CSAITGTVSYEQYF.

This clonotype has a handful of counts. The chain joins TRBV6-1 to TRBJ2-1, with D perhaps matching TRBD1 (6 bases). Germline CDR1 MNHNS, CDR2 SASEGT. CDR3 length: 15 amino acids. V was trimmed by 7 bases and J by 6 bases, leaving 19 bases between them. CDR3 loop: CASTSIPQGPNEQFF. CDR3 nucleotide sequence: TGTGCCAGCACCTCGATTCCCCAGGGGCCCAATGAGCAGTTCTTC.

The chain is built from TRBV12-3 or TRBV12-4 and TRBJ1-2; D ambiguous. V dropped 7 bases and J dropped 4 bases, with 13 bases sitting between them. The CDR3 covers 13 residues. For the CDR3, the DNA is TGTGCCAGCACCCTACATTGGAGCTATGGCTACACCTTC. Protein: CASTLHWSYGYTF.

By sample fraction, this clonotype is hyperexpanded. The chain joins TRBV7-3 to TRBJ2-7, with D possibly being TRBD1 (6 bases). CDR3 length: 14 residues. CDR1 and CDR2 from the germline V gene are SGHTA and FQGTGA. The germline V and J ends were trimmed by 6 bases and 0 bases, with 12 bases remaining between them. This CDR3 reads CASSSSGASYEQYF. In nucleotides, the CDR3 is TGTGCCAGCAGTTCCTCAGGGGCCTCCTACGAGCAGTACTTC.

This chain connects TRBV20-1 to TRBJ1-2; D unresolved. From germline, CDR1 is DFQATT and CDR2 SNEGSKA (reference sequence). CDR3 length: 13 amino acids. The V and J ends lost 0 bases and 10 bases respectively, with 15 bases between them. CDR3 amino acids: CSARDPISVLYTF. In DNA, the CDR3 is TGCAGTGCTAGAGATCCAATATCCGTCCTCTACACCTTC.

The V gene is TRBV7-3, the J gene TRBJ2-3; no clear D gene. The CDR3 runs 13 residues. The germline V and J ends were trimmed by 8 bases and 0 bases, with 9 bases remaining between them. The germline gives CDR1 SGHTA, CDR2 FQGTGA. The CDR3 loop is CASAQASTDTQYF. Here the CDR3 DNA reads TGTGCCAGCGCACAAGCTAGCACAGATACGCAGTATTTT. Based on the CDR3 plus reference TRBV7-3 and TRBJ2-3, the full variable domain is GAGVSQTPSNKVTEKGKYVELRCDPISGHTALYWYRQSLGQGPEFLIYFQGTGAADDSGLPNDRFFAVRPEGSVSTLKIQRTERGDSAVYLCASAQASTDTQYFGPGTRLTVL.

This chain uses TRBV10-3 with TRBJ2-3; D perhaps matches TRBD2 (6 bases). CDR3 length equals 15 residues. Germline loops: CDR1 ENHRY, CDR2 SYGVKD. With 3 bases removed from V and 0 bases from J, the gap between germline ends came to 10 bases. CDR3 sequence (DNA): TGTGCCATCAGTGAATTGGGGACTAGCACAGATACGCAGTATTTT. Protein product: CAISELGTSTDTQYF.

Note on this clonotype: A much more abundant neighbour one base away suggests this may be a read error. V is TRBV7-2 and J is TRBJ2-7; D unresolved. This CDR3 is 16 amino acids long. Per germline, CDR1 SGHTA and CDR2 FQGNSA. CDR3 sequence: CASSLAVYSHTYKQYF. The CDR3 DNA reads TGTGCCAGCAGCTTAGCGGTGTATTCCCATACCTACAAGCAGTACTTC. The variable domain in full, completed from reference TRBV7-2 and TRBJ2-7, reads GAGVSQSPSNKVTEKGKDVELRCDPISGHTALYWYRQSLGQGLEFLIYFQGNSAPDKSGLPSDRFSAERTGGSVSTLTIQRTQQEDSAVYLCASSLAVYSHTYKQYFGPGTRLTVT.

This chain links TRBV5-1 with TRBJ2-7, with D perhaps TRBD1 (5 bases). V gave up 0 bases and J gave up 6 bases, with 13 bases separating them. Germline CDR1 and CDR2: SGHRS and YFSETQ. This CDR3 is built from 14 residues. The CDR3 region is CASSLGQGRSEQYF. For the CDR3, the DNA is TGCGCCAGCAGCTTGGGCCAGGGAAGGAGCGAGCAGTACTTC.

Judged by abundance, this clonotype is medium-sized. The gene calls are TRBV20-1 and TRBJ1-5; 11 bases line up with TRBD1. Germline lookup yields CDR1 DFQATT and CDR2 SNEGSKA (reference sequence). Trimming removed 7 bases from V and 7 bases from J; junction bases left unmatched: 6. The CDR3 is made up of 13 amino acids. The CDR3 nucleotides read TGCAGTGTCGGACAGGGGGCAAGCCAGCCCCAGCATTTT. It codes for CSVGQGASQPQHF.

This clonotype occurred once. This chain connects TRBV4-1 to TRBJ2-1, with D unclear. This CDR3 is 15 amino acids long. Germline V gene sequence: CDR1 MGHRA, CDR2 YSYEKL. The germline V and J ends were trimmed by 3 bases and 7 bases, with 16 bases remaining between them. CDR3 in amino acids: CASSQGWWVENEQFF. The CDR3, as DNA: TGCGCCAGCAGCCAGGGGTGGTGGGTGGAGAATGAGCAGTTCTTC.

The rearrangement joins TRBV7-2 to TRBJ1-5; D gene unclear. Trimming stripped 5 bases from V and 2 bases from J, with 16 bases between. CDR1 is SGHTA and CDR2 is FQGNSA in the germline V gene. This CDR3 has 16 amino acids. CDR3 coding DNA: TGTGCCAGCAGCCAAAGAAGCGGGTCGGGCAATCAGCCCCAGCATTTT. It translates to CASSQRSGSGNQPQHF. Drawing the rest from reference TRBV7-2 and TRBJ1-5, the complete variable domain is GAGVSQSPSNKVTEKGKDVELRCDPISGHTALYWYRQSLGQGLEFLIYFQGNSAPDKSGLPSDRFSAERTGGSVSTLTIQRTQQEDSAVYLCASSQRSGSGNQPQHFGDGTRLSIL.

CDR3 DNA: TGCAGTGCTAGAGACCAGGGACCCACAGATACGCAGTATTTT. It encodes CSARDQGPTDTQYF. The rearrangement links TRBV20-1 to TRBJ2-3; either TRBD1 or TRBD2 may supply D (5 bases each). Looked up from germline, CDR1 is DFQATT and CDR2 is SNEGSKA (reference sequence). The germline V and J ends were trimmed by 0 bases and 2 bases, with 9 bases remaining between them. This CDR3 is 14 amino acids long.

The CDR3 nucleotides read TGTGCCAGCAGTCGACCGGGGGGGAACACCGGGGAGCTGTTTTTT. Translation: CASSRPGGNTGELFF. The chain uses TRBV27 and TRBJ2-2; 7 bases fit TRBD2. Per the germline V gene, CDR1 is MNHEY and CDR2 is SMNVEV (reference sequence). V trimming: 5 bases; J trimming: 1 base; junction bases outside the gene matches: 4. CDR3 length equals 15 residues.